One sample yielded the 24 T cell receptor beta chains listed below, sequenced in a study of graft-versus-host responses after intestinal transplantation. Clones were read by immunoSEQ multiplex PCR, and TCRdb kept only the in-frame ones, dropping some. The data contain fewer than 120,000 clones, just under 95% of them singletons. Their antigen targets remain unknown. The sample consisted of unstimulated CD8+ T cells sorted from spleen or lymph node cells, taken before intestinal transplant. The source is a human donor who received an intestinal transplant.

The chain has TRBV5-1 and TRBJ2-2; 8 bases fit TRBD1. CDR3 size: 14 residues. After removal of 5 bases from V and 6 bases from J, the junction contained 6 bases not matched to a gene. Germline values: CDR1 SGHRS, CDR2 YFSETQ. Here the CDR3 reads CASSFRGRPGELFF. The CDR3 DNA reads TGCGCCAGCAGTTTCAGGGGGCGCCCCGGGGAGCTGTTTTTT.

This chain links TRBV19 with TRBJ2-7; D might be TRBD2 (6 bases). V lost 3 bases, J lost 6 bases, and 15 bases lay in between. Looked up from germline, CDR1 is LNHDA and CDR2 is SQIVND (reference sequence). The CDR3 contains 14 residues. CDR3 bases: TGTGCCAGTAGTATTGGGACTCCGGCATCCGAGCAGTACTTC. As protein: CASSIGTPASEQYF. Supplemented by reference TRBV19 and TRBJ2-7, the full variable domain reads DGGITQSPKYLFRKEGQNVTLSCEQNLNHDAMYWYRQDPGQGLRLIYYSQIVNDFQKGDIAEGYSVSREKKESFPLTVTSAQKNPTAFYLCASSIGTPASEQYFGPGTRLTVT.

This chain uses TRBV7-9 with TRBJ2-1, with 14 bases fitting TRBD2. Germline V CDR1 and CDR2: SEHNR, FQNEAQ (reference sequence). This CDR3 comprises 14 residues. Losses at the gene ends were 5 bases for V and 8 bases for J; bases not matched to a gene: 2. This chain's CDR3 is CASSRLAGGDEQFF. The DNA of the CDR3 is TGTGCCAGCAGCCGACTAGCGGGAGGGGATGAGCAGTTCTTC.

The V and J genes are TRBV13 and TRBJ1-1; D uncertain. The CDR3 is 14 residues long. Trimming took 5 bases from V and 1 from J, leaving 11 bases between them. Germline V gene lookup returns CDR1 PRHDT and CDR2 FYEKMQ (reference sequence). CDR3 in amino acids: CASSGRRSNTEAFF. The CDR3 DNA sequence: TGTGCCAGCAGCGGCCGACGGTCGAACACTGAAGCTTTCTTT.

The DNA for the CDR3 is TGTGCCAGCAGCCTCGGGACAGGGCTCTACGAGCAGTACTTC. This gives the protein CASSLGTGLYEQYF. The chain recombines TRBV7-9 with TRBJ2-7; 9 bases are shared with TRBD1. Germline values: CDR1 SEHNR, CDR2 FQNEAQ (reference sequence). This CDR3 contains 14 residues. With V trimmed by 5 bases and J by 3 bases, 5 bases remained unmatched.

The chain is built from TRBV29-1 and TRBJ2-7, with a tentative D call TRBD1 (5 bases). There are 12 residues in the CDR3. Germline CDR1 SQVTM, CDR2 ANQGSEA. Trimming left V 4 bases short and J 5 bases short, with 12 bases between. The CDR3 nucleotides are TGCAGCGTTGTTCGCAGGGCCGACGAGCAGTACTTC. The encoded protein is CSVVRRADEQYF.

This CDR3 is CSVITEGRYEQYF. The CDR3, as DNA: TGCAGCGTTATTACGGAGGGCCGGTACGAGCAGTACTTC. The chain combines TRBV29-1 with TRBJ2-7; possibly TRBD2 for D (6 bases). The germline CDR1 and CDR2 sequences are SQVTM and ANQGSEA. This CDR3 has 13 amino acids. The V end was cut by 5 bases, the J end by 4 bases, with 15 bases between.

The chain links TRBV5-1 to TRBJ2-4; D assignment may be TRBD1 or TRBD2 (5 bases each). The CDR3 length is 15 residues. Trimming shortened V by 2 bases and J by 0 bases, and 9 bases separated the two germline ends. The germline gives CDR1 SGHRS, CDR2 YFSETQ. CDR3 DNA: TGCGCCAGCAGCTTAAGTGGGACAGCCAAAAACATTCAGTACTTC. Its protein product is CASSLSGTAKNIQYF. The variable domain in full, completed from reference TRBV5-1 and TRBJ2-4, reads KAGVTQTPRYLIKTRGQQVTLSCSPISGHRSVSWYQQTPGQGLQFLFEYFSETQRNKGNFPGRFSGRQFSNSRSEMNVSTLELGDSALYLCASSLSGTAKNIQYFGAGTRLSVL.

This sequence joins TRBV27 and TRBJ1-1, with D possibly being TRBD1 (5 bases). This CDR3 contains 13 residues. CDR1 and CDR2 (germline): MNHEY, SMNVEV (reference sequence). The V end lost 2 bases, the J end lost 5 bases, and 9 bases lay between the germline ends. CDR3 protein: CASSLGGGTEAFF. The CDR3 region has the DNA TGTGCCAGCAGTTTAGGGGGTGGGACTGAAGCTTTCTTT.

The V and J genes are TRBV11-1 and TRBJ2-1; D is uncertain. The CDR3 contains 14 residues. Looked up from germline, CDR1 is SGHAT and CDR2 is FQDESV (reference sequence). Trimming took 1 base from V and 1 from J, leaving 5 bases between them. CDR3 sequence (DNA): TGTGCCAGCAGCTTAGGGGTATCCTACAATGAGCAGTTCTTC. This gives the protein CASSLGVSYNEQFF.

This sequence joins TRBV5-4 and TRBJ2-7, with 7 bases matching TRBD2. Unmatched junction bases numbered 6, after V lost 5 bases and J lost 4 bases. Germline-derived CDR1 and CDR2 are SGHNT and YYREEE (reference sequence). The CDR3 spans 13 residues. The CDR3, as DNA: TGTGCCAGCAGTGCCGCTAGCGGATACGAGCAGTACTTC. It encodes CASSAASGYEQYF.

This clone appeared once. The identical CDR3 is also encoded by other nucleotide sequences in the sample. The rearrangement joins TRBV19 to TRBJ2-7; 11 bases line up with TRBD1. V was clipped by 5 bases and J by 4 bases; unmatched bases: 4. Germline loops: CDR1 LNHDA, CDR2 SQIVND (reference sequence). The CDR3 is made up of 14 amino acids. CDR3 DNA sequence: TGTGCCAGTAGTGCCGGGACAGGGGGATACGAGCAGTACTTC. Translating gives CASSAGTGGYEQYF. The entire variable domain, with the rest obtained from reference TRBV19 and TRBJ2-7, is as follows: DGGITQSPKYLFRKEGQNVTLSCEQNLNHDAMYWYRQDPGQGLRLIYYSQIVNDFQKGDIAEGYSVSREKKESFPLTVTSAQKNPTAFYLCASSAGTGGYEQYFGPGTRLTVT.

CDR3 sequence: CASSHGTSGAYEQYF. CDR3 sequence (DNA): TGCGCCAGCAGCCATGGGACTAGCGGGGCCTACGAGCAGTACTTC. The rearrangement joins TRBV4-1 to TRBJ2-5; TRBD2 aligns across 13 bases. Gene TRBJ2-7 matches the end of the DNA better, so the J call may be wrong. The CDR3 is made up of 15 amino acids. Germline CDR1 is MGHRA and CDR2 is YSYEKL.

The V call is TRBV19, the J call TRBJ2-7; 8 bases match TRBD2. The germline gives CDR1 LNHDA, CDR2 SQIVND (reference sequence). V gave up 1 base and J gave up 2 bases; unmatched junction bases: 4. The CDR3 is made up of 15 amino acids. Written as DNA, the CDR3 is TGTGCCAGTAGTATAGGAAGCGGGGGTACCTACGAGCAGTACTTC. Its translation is CASSIGSGGTYEQYF.

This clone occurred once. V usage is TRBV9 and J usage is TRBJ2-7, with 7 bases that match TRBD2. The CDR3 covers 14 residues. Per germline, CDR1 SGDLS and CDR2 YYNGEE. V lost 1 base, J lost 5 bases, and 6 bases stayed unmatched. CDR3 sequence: CASSVSQAGDEQYF. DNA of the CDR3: TGTGCCAGCAGCGTATCGCAGGCGGGGGACGAGCAGTACTTC. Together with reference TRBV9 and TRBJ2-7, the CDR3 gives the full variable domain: DSGVTQTPKHLITATGQRVTLRCSPRSGDLSVYWYQQSLDQGLQFLIQYYNGEERAKGNILERFSAQQFPDLHSELNLSSLELGDSALYFCASSVSQAGDEQYFGPGTRLTVT.

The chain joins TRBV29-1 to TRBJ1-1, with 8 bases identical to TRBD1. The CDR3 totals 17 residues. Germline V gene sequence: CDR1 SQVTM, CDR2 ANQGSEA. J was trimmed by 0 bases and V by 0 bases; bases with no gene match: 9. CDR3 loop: CSVEELQGVFMNTEAFF. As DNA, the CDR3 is TGCAGCGTTGAAGAACTACAGGGGGTCTTTATGAACACTGAAGCTTTCTTT. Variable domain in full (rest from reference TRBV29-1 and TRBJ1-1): SAVISQKPSRDICQRGTSLTIQCQVDSQVTMMFWYRQQPGQSLTLIATANQGSEATYESGFVIDKFPISRPNLTFSTLTVSNMSPEDSSIYLCSVEELQGVFMNTEAFFGQGTRLTVV.

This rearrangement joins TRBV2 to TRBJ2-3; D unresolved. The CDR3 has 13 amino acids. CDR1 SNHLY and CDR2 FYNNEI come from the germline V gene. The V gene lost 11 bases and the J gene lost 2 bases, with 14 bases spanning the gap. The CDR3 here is CAVRSVATDTQYF. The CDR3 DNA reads TGTGCCGTACGATCAGTCGCCACAGATACGCAGTATTTT.

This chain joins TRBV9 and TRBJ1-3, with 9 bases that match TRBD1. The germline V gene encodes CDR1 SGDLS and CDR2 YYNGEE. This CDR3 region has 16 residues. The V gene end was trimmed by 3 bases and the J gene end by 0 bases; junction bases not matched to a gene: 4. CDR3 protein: CASSARTGASGNTIYF. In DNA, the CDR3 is TGTGCCAGCAGCGCCAGGACAGGGGCCTCTGGAAACACCATATATTTT.

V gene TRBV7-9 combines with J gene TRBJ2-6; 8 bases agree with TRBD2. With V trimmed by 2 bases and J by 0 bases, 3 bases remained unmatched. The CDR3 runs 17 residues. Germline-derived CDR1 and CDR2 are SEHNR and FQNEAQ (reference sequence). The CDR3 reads CASSLYLAGSGANVLTF. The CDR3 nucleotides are TGTGCCAGCAGCTTATACCTAGCGGGCTCTGGGGCCAACGTCCTGACTTTC.

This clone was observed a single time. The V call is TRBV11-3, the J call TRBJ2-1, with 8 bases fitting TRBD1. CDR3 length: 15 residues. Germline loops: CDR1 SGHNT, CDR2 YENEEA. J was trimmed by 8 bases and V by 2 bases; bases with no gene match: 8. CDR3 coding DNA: TGTGCCAGCAGCTTACACGGACAGGGCTTCGATGAGCAGTTCTTC. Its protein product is CASSLHGQGFDEQFF.

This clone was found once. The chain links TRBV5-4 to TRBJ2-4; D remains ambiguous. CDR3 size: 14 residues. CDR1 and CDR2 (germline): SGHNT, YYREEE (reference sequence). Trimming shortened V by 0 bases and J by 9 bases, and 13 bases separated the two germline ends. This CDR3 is CASSLGPSSGIQYF. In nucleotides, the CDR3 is TGTGCCAGCAGCTTGGGCCCGAGTTCTGGCATTCAGTACTTC. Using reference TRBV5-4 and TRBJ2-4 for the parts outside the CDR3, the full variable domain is ETGVTQSPTHLIKTRGQQVTLRCSSQSGHNTVSWYQQALGQGPQFIFQYYREEENGRGNFPPRFSGLQFPNYSSELNVNALELDDSALYLCASSLGPSSGIQYFGAGTRLSVL.

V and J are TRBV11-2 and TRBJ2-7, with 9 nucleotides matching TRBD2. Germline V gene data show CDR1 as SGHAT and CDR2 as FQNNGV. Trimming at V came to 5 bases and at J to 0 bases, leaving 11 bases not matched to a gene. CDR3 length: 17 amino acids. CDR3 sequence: CASSPVGGRARSYEQYF. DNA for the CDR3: TGTGCCAGCAGCCCGGTGGGCGGGAGGGCCCGCTCCTACGAGCAGTACTTC. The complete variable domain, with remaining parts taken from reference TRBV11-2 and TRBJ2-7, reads EAGVAQSPRYKIIEKRQSVAFWCNPISGHATLYWYQQILGQGPKLLIQFQNNGVVDDSQLPKDRFSAERLKGVDSTLKIQPAKLEDSAVYLCASSPVGGRARSYEQYFGPGTRLTVT.

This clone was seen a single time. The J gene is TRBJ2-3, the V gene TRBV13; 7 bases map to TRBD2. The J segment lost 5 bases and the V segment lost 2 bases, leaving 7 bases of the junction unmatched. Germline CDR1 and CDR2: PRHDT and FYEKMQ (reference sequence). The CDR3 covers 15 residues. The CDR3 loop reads CASSLLGGPLDTQYF. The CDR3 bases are TGTGCCAGCAGCTTACTGGGAGGGCCTTTAGATACGCAGTATTTT.

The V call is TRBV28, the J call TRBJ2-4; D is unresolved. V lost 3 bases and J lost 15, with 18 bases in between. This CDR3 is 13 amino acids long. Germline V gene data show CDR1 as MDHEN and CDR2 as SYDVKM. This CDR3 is CASSLRSTRSPYF. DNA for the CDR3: TGTGCCAGCAGTTTGCGATCCACGCGATCTCCGTACTTC.